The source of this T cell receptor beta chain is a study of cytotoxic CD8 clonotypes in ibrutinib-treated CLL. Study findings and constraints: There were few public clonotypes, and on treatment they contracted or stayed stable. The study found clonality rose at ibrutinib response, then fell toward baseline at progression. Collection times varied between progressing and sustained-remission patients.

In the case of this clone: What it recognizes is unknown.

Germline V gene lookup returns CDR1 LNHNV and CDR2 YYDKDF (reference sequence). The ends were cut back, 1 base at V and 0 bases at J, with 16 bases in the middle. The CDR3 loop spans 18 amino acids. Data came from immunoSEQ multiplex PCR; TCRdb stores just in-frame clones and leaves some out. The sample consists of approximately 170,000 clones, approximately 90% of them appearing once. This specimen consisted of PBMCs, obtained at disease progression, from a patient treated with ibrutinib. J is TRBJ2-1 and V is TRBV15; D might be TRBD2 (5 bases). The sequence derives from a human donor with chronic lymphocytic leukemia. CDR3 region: CATSRGSIAGSSYNEQFF. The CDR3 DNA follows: TGTGCCACCAGCAGAGGCTCCATCGCGGGTAGCTCCTACAATGAGCAGTTCTTC.